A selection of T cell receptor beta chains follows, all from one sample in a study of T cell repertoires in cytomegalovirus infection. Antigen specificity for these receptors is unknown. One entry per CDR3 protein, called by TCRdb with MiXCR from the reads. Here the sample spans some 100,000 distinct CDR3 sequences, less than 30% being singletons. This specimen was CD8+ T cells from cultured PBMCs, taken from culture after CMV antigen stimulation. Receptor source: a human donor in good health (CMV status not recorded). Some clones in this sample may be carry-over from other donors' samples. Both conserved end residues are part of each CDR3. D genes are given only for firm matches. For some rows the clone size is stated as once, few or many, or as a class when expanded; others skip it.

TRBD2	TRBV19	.	CASSISGGGIEQFF
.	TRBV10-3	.	CAISESYSAIGTEAFF
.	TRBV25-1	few	CASSGDHGYTF
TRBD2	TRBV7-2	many	CASSLAGGSYEQYF
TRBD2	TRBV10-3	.	CAIRSLAGDNEQFF
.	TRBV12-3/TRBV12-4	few	CASTRAGSDPEAFF
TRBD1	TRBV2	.	CASSELGRGLENIQYF
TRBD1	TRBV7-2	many	CASSSRTDRVQGYTF
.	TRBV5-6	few	CASSSDSEKLFF
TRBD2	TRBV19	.	CASRISGGAYNEQFF
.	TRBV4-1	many	CASSQVEGPNTEAFF
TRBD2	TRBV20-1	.	CSARALGTSGGREQYF
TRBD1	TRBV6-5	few	CASNLQGGHTGELFF
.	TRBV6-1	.	CASSESARVTTYEQYF
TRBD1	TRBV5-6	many	CASSLEQGTDGYTF